This passage covers 3 T cell receptor beta chains from one sample sequenced in a study of blood T cell repertoires in COVID-19 (TCRdb year 2020). The library relied on the immunoSEQ multiplex PCR assay. TCRdb mirrors the immuneACCESS table, restricted to in-frame sequences. Some clones are absent from its copies; in checked studies, under half trace to an unresolved V gene, and the reason for the others is unknown. The sample has roughly 150,000 clones on record, 84% of them singletons. Around 2.7% of the sample rests with the top ten. The sequencing sample was made of peripheral blood. The receptor source for this set is a woman older than 75 with COVID-19, enrolled during active disease.

The sample holds a few counts of this clone. The rearrangement joins TRBV19 to TRBJ1-5, with D possibly TRBD1 on 6 matching bases. Deletions cut 2 bases from V and 2 bases from J, with 19 bases between. The CDR3 has 18 amino acids. Germline CDR1 is LNHDA and CDR2 is SQIVND (reference sequence). The CDR3 here is CASSIRRGGTGGNQPQHF. CDR3 nucleotides: TGTGCCAGTAGTATAAGGAGGGGGGGTACGGGAGGCAATCAGCCCCAGCATTTT.

The chain carries TRBV6-2 or TRBV6-3 and TRBJ2-1; D ambiguous. CDR1 and CDR2 from the germline V gene are MNHEY and SVGEGT. This CDR3 has 14 amino acids. The V end was cut by 0 bases, the J end by 10 bases, with 13 bases between. CDR3 nucleotides: TGTGCCAGCAGTTACTCCGGGTCTTCTCGGGAGCAGTTCTTC. Its protein product is CASSYSGSSREQFF.

The V call is TRBV5-1, the J call TRBJ2-5; tentative D call: TRBD2 (5 bases). With 3 bases removed from V and 4 bases from J, the gap between germline ends came to 10 bases. Germline CDR1 is SGHRS and CDR2 is YFSETQ. This CDR3 has 13 residues. The CDR3 reads CASSSTSTETQYF. The CDR3 bases are TGCGCCAGCAGCTCAACTAGTACAGAGACCCAGTACTTC.